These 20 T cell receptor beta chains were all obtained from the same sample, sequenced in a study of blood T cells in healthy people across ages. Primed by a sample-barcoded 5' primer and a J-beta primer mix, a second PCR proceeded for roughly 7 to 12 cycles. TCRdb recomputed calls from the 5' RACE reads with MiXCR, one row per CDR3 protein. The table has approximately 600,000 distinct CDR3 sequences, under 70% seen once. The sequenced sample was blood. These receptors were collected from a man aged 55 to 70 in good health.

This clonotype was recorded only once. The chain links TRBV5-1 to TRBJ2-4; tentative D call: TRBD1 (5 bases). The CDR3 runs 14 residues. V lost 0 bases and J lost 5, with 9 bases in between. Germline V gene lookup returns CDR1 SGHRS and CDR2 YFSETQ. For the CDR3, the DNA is TGCGCCAGCAGCTTGGATCCAGGGCAAAACATTCAGTACTTC. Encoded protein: CASSLDPGQNIQYF. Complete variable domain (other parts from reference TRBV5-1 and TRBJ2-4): KAGVTQTPRYLIKTRGQQVTLSCSPISGHRSVSWYQQTPGQGLQFLFEYFSETQRNKGNFPGRFSGRQFSNSRSEMNVSTLELGDSALYLCASSLDPGQNIQYFGAGTRLSVL.

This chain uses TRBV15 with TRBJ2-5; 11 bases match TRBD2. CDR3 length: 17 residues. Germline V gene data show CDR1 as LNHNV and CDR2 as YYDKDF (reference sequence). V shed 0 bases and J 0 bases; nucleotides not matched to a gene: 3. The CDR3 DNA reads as TGTGCCACCAGCAGAGAGAGACTAGCGGGGAACCAAGAGACCCAGTACTTC. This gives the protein CATSRERLAGNQETQYF.

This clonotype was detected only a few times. Written as DNA, the CDR3 is TGTGCCAGCAGCCCCTTACTTGGCGGGGGCGGTAATGAGCAGTTCTTC. It encodes CASSPLLGGGGNEQFF. The rearrangement links TRBV7-8 to TRBJ2-1; D is possibly TRBD2 (7 bases). Trimming removed 5 bases at V and 7 bases at J, with 21 bases between. The CDR3 is 16 residues long. Germline lookup yields CDR1 SGHVS and CDR2 FQNEAQ.

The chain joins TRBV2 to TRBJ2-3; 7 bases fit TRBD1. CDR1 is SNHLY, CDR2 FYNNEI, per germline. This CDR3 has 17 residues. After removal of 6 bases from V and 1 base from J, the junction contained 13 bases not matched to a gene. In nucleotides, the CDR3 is TGTGCCAGCAGAGACATACAGGGGAGTGTTGGCACAGATACGCAGTATTTT. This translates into CASRDIQGSVGTDTQYF.

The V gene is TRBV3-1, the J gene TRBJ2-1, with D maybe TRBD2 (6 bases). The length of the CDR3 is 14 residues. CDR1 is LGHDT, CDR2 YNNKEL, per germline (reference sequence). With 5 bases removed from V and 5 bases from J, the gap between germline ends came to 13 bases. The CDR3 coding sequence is TGTGCCAGCAGCAACCGGGACTGGGACAATGAGCAGTTCTTC. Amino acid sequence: CASSNRDWDNEQFF.

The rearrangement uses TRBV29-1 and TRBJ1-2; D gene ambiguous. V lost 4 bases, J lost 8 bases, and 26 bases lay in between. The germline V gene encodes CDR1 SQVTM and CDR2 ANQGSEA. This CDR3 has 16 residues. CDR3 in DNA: TGCAGCGTTGCGGACGGTCAACAAATACCAACCTGGGGCTACACCTTC. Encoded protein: CSVADGQQIPTWGYTF.

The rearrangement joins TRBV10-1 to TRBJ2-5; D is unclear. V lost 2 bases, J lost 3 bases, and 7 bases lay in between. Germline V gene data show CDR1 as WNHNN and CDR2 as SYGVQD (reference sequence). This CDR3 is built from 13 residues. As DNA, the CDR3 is TGCGCCAGCAGTGAGGGACCCAAAGAGACCCAGTACTTC. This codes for CASSEGPKETQYF.

The CDR3 reads CASSLEYGSSGANVLTF. CDR3 in DNA: TGTGCCAGCAGTTTAGAGTACGGAAGCTCTGGGGCCAACGTCCTGACTTTC. This rearrangement joins TRBV27 to TRBJ2-6; D ambiguous. Deletions cut 2 bases from V and 0 bases from J, with 11 bases between. This CDR3 region has 17 residues. Germline V gives CDR1 MNHEY, CDR2 SMNVEV (reference sequence). The whole variable domain, filled in from reference TRBV27 and TRBJ2-6, reads EAQVTQNPRYLITVTGKKLTVTCSQNMNHEYMSWYRQDPGLGLRQIYYSMNVEVTDKGDVPEGYKVSRKEKRNFPLILESPSPNQTSLYFCASSLEYGSSGANVLTFGAGSRLTVL.

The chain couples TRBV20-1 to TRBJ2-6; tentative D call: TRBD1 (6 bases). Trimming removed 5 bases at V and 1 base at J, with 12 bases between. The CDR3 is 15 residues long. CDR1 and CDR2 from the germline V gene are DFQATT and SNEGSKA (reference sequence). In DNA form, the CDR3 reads TGCAGTGCTTCCCCAACAGGGTCTGGGGCCAACGTCCTGACTTTC. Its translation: CSASPTGSGANVLTF.

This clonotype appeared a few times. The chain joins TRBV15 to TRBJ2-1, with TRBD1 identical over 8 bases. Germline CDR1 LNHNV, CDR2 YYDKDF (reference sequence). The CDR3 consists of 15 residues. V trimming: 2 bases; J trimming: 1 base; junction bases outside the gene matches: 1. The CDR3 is CATSRRDRSYNEQFF. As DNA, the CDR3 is TGTGCCACCAGCAGACGGGACAGGTCCTACAATGAGCAGTTCTTC.

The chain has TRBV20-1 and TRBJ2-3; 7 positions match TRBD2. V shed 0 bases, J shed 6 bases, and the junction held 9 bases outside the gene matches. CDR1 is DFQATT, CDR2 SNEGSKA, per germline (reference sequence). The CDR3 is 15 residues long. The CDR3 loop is CSARDPAGRGDTQYF. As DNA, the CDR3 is TGCAGTGCTAGAGATCCGGCGGGGCGGGGGGATACGCAGTATTTT.

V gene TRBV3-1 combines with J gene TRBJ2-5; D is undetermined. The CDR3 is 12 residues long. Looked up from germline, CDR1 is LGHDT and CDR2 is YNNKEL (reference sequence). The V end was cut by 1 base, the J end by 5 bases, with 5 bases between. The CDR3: CASSQVPETQYF. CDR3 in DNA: TGTGCCAGCAGCCAAGTCCCCGAGACCCAGTACTTC.

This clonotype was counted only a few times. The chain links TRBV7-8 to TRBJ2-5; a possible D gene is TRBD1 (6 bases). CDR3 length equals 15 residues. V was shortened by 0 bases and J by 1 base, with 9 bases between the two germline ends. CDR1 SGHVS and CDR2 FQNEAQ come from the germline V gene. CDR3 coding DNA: TGTGCCAGCAGCTTAGCGGGGGCCCCCCAAGAGACCCAGTACTTC. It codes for CASSLAGAPQETQYF.

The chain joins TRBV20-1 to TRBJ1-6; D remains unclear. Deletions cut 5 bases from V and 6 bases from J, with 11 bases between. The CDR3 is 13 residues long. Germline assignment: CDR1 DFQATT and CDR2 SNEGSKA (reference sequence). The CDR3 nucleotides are TGCAGTGCTCCCCAAGGCTCTAATTCACCCCTCCACTTT. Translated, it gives CSAPQGSNSPLHF.

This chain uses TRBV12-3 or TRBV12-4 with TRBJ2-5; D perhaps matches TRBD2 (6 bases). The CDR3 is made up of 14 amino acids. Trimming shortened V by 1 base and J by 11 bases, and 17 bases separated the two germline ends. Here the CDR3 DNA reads TGTGCCAGCAGTTTAGGGACGCGGGGCAATGAGCAGTACTTC. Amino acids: CASSLGTRGNEQYF.

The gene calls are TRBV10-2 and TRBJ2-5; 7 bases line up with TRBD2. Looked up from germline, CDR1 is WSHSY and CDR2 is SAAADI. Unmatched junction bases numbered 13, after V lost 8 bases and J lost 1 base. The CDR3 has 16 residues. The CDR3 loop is CASGQPRGGGQETQYF. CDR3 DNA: TGCGCCAGCGGTCAACCACGGGGCGGGGGCCAAGAGACCCAGTACTTC.

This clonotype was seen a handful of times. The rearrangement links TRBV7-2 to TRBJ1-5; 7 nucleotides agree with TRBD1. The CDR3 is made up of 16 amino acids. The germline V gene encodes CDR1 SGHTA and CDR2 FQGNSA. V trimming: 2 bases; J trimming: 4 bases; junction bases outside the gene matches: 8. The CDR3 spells CASSLIGTVNNQPQHF. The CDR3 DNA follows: TGTGCCAGCAGCTTAATCGGGACAGTTAATAATCAGCCCCAGCATTTT.

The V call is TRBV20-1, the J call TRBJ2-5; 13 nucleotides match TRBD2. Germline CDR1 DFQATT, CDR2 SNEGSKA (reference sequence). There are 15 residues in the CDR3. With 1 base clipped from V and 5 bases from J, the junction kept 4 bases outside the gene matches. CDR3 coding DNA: TGCAGTGCTAGAGTCGGGACTAGCGGGGCCGAGACCCAGTACTTC. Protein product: CSARVGTSGAETQYF.

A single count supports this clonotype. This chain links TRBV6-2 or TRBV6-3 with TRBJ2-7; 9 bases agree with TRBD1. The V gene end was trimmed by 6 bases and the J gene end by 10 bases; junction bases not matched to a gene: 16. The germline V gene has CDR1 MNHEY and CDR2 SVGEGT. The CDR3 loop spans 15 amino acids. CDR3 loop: CASSSLTGGQEAQYF. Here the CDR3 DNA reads TGTGCCAGCAGCTCCCTAACAGGGGGCCAAGAGGCCCAGTACTTC.

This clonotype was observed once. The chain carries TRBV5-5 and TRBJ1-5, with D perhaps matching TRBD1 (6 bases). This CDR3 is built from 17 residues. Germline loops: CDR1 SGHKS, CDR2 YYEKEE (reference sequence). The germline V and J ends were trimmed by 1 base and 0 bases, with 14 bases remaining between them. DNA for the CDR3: TGTGCCAGCAGCTTGACTACAGGGCTATATAGCAATCAGCCCCAGCATTTT. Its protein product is CASSLTTGLYSNQPQHF.